Shown below are 13 T cell receptor beta chains from a single sample sequenced in a study of blood T cell repertoires in COVID-19. Sequencing used immunoSEQ multiplex PCR; TCRdb keeps in-frame clones, though not all of them. Counted here are 70,000 or so clones, around 77% occurring once; the ten biggest clones make up roughly a tenth. Sequencing was performed on peripheral blood. These receptors all stem from a human donor in a cohort sampled during active COVID-19.

The rearrangement joins TRBV5-5 to TRBJ1-5, with D perhaps TRBD1 (5 bases). The CDR3 is 17 residues long. The V gene's germline CDR1 is SGHKS and CDR2 YYEKEE (reference sequence). V shed 2 bases and J shed 2 bases, with 17 bases lying between them. CDR3 nucleotides: TGTGCCAGCAGCTTTAAAGTAGGGGATCGGCGCAATCAGCCCCAGCATTTT. This sequence encodes CASSFKVGDRRNQPQHF.

This clone has just a few counts. V is TRBV21-1 and J is TRBJ2-2; the table gives TRBD2 as D, unverified against the DNA. TRBV21-1 is a listed pseudogene. The CDR3 is 15 residues long. The CDR3 here is CASRRLAGGKGELFF. Written as DNA, the CDR3 is TGTGCCAGCAGACGGCTAGCGGGAGGGAAAGGGGAGCTGTTTTTT.

The rearrangement links TRBV28 to TRBJ2-7, with TRBD1 matching 7 bases. The CDR3 is made up of 17 amino acids. Trimming cost V 6 bases and J 1 base; bases outside gene matches: 15. From germline, CDR1 is MDHEN and CDR2 SYDVKM. The CDR3 DNA sequence: TGTGCCAGCAGACCGACAGACAGGGTCCCACGTTCCTACGAGCAGTACTTC. This encodes CASRPTDRVPRSYEQYF.

This clone was seen only a few times. V gene TRBV11-2 combines with J gene TRBJ2-7; 9 positions agree with TRBD1. This CDR3 is 14 amino acids long. V dropped 3 bases and J dropped 4; count of bases not matched to a gene: 4. CDR1 is SGHAT, CDR2 FQNNGV, per germline. The CDR3 region has the DNA TGTGCCAGCAGCTTGTTGACAGGGGGATACGAGCAGTACTTC. Amino acid sequence: CASSLLTGGYEQYF.

The V call is TRBV28, the J call TRBJ2-2; D is unclear. The ends were cut back, 7 bases at V and 2 bases at J, with 8 bases in the middle. CDR1 is MDHEN and CDR2 is SYDVKM in the germline V gene. The CDR3 length is 13 residues. CDR3 protein: CASTQANTGELFF. CDR3 DNA: TGTGCCAGCACCCAAGCCAACACCGGGGAGCTGTTTTTT.

This clone appeared a few times. The chain joins TRBV9 to TRBJ2-7; 9 bases align to TRBD2. Trimming at V came to 0 bases and at J to 7 bases, leaving 8 bases not matched to a gene. This CDR3 spans 15 amino acids. Germline-derived CDR1 and CDR2 are SGDLS and YYNGEE. The DNA for the CDR3 is TGTGCCAGCAGCGTAGGAGTAGCGGGAGCTCGGGAGCAGTACTTC. Amino acids: CASSVGVAGAREQYF.

The chain has TRBV7-3 and TRBJ2-7, with D perhaps TRBD2 (5 bases). This CDR3 comprises 14 residues. CDR1 and CDR2 from the germline V gene are SGHTA and FQGTGA. V gave up 5 bases and J gave up 0 bases, with 11 bases separating them. This CDR3 is CASSVSASSYEQYF. The CDR3 nucleotides read TGTGCCAGCAGCGTTAGCGCCAGCTCCTACGAGCAGTACTTC.

The rearrangement links TRBV12-3 or TRBV12-4 to TRBJ1-1; the D is unclear. Between the trimmed V and J ends, which lost 7 bases and 4 bases, there was a span of 7 bases. The CDR3 covers 11 residues. In DNA, the CDR3 is TGTGCCAGCACCAAAATCACTGAAGCTTTCTTT. This translates into CASTKITEAFF.

This clone occurred once. The J gene is TRBJ2-7, the V gene TRBV7-9; 9 bases agree with TRBD2. V was clipped by 1 base and J by 3 bases; unmatched bases: 1. This CDR3 is 14 amino acids long. Germline CDR1 is SEHNR and CDR2 is FQNEAQ (reference sequence). The CDR3: CASSLGAGGYEQYF. DNA for the CDR3: TGTGCCAGCAGCTTAGGAGCGGGAGGCTACGAGCAGTACTTC.

The CDR3 DNA reads TGTGCCAGCAGCCAGGGGGGTCGGTATGGCTACACCTTC. Its protein product is CASSQGGRYGYTF. The rearrangement uses TRBV3-1 (or the pseudogene TRBV3-2) and TRBJ1-2, with a weak D call TRBD1 (5 bases). This CDR3 comprises 13 residues. V was cut by 3 bases and J by 5 bases, with 10 bases left in between. Germline values: CDR1 LGHDT, CDR2 YNNKEL (reference sequence).

The chain carries TRBV7-2 and TRBJ2-3; TRBD1 aligns across 8 bases. The CDR3 runs 16 residues. V gave up 5 bases and J gave up 0 bases; unmatched junction bases: 7. CDR1 is SGHTA, CDR2 FQGNSA, per germline. Here the CDR3 reads CASSDARDRSTDTQYF. Here the CDR3 DNA reads TGTGCCAGCAGCGACGCCCGGGACAGGAGCACAGATACGCAGTATTTT.

The chain has TRBV29-1 and TRBJ1-2; 7 nucleotides align to TRBD1. The CDR3 totals 13 residues. Germline CDR1 is SQVTM and CDR2 is ANQGSEA. Unmatched junction bases numbered 10, after V lost 4 bases and J lost 8 bases. The CDR3 nucleotides are TGCAGCGTTGGTCAGGGGGGAGCTACAGGCTACACCTTC. This gives the protein CSVGQGGATGYTF. Using reference TRBV29-1 and TRBJ1-2 for the parts outside the CDR3, the full variable domain is SAVISQKPSRDICQRGTSLTIQCQVDSQVTMMFWYRQQPGQSLTLIATANQGSEATYESGFVIDKFPISRPNLTFSTLTVSNMSPEDSSIYLCSVGQGGATGYTFGSGTRLTVV.

The chain combines TRBV6-6 with TRBJ1-2, with 8 nucleotides matching TRBD1. Germline V lookup: CDR1 MNHNY, CDR2 SVGAGI (reference sequence). V gave up 5 bases and J gave up 5 bases; unmatched junction bases: 7. The length of the CDR3 is 14 residues. CDR3 region: CASSLDRGTYGYTF. CDR3 bases: TGTGCCAGCAGTCTTGACAGGGGAACTTATGGCTACACCTTC.